This T cell receptor beta chain appears in the sequencing data of a study of T cells in Graves' hyperthyroidism and ophthalmopathy (dated by TCRdb to about 2019). For context, the study as a whole: Peripheral blood was collected at initial diagnosis, before any treatment. TCR Vbeta CDR3 sequencing of some 140 peripheral blood samples (over 40 ophthalmopathy, 75 hyperthyroidism and 17 progressor patients) is reported in the paper. Once sampling was done, hyperthyroidism patients were given methimazole at a starting dose of 30 mg daily, whereas ophthalmopathy patients were given high-dose intravenous methylprednisolone. The 100 discovery patients were randomly split 7:3 into training and test sets. A discovery cohort of roughly 96 patients, about 43 with Graves' ophthalmopathy and roughly 59 with stable Graves' hyperthyroidism, was used to find distinguishing TCR V-J signatures. Prospective prediction of ophthalmopathy was tested in an independent validation cohort consisting of some 20 hyperthyroidism patients and 17 patients who later progressed to ophthalmopathy. Thyroid tissue and blood T-cell repertoires from roughly six Graves' hyperthyroidism patients were also compared in the study.

TCR beta CDR3 regions were amplified from RNA transcripts. For the first round of RT-PCR on the TCR CDR3, the HTBI primer set was used together with the Qiagen OneStep RT-PCR kit. Libraries were constructed in a second round of multiplex PCR, after which size selection and purification were carried out. Paired-end sequencing of the libraries was performed with 100 bp reads on an Illumina HiSeq2000. The study's processing was this. SOAPnuke was used to process the raw data, removing reads that contained adapters or uncalled bases, had a mean Phred below 15, or lacked an exact match to the constant primer or identifier. High-quality paired reads were merged with COPE v1.2.5, and unique nucleotide sequences were defined as clonotypes. MiTCR v1.1 was used to align the clonotypes against IMGT TRBV, TRBD and TRBJ reference segments. The analysis included only V-J combinations with a frequency above 0.0001, which together covered 99% to 99.2% of the repertoires. A TCS score was defined as the ratio between F50 (clonal expansion) and ExV (chaos), using BLOSUM62-based TCRdist between CDR3 peptides within each V-J. Welch's t-statistics and random forest reduced just over 500 V-J features to under 15, which were used in a naive Bayes classifier (R e1071). TCRdb handled the public reads itself, with Q25 trimming in fastp and clone calling in MiXCR, and kept productive beta chains. Each entry is one CDR3 protein sequence, shown with its most common DNA and genes. The V and J calls follow TCRdb's processing rather than the paper's. The sample records a few hundred thousand distinct CDR3 sequences, around 20% of which are singletons. 35% to 50% of the sample is held by the ten biggest clonotypes.

The junction shows trimming of 6 bases on V and 5 bases on J, plus 17 bases between the germline ends. For CDR1 and CDR2, the germline V gene lists SGHVS and FQNEAQ. The CDR3 starts with the cysteine, ends with the phenylalanine, and has 15 residues. The sequence is cut down to CDR3 DNA, 45 bases in frame from base 1. Ophthalmopathy patients had moderately to severely active disease, Clinical Activity Score of at least 3, NOSPECS grade of at least 4, and duration under 3 months. The study excluded patients with uncontrolled infections, other autoimmune diseases, pregnancy or lactation. Clinical symptoms, serum thyroxine and TRAb, thyroid ultrasound, and orbital computed tomography formed the basis for the diagnoses. PBMCs were isolated from about 9.2 ml of fresh peripheral blood by Ficoll-Paque density gradient centrifugation. Total RNA was extracted with Trizol reagent, and quality was checked on an Agilent 2100 Bioanalyzer.

Remarks on this clonotype: Its cognate antigen has yet to be identified. Base qualities are missing; no much larger clone stands one base away.

On the study overall, not on this receptor specifically: A 13 V-J signature model separated ophthalmopathy from stable hyperthyroidism, with around 88% sensitivity and 81% to 82% specificity in cross-validation and 80%/75% in testing. During validation, the model predicted progression to ophthalmopathy a median of about 6.3 months ahead of onset, with approximately 71% sensitivity and about 75% specificity. Most expanded thyroid clonotypes (frequency above 0.001) were also detected in blood, a finding suggesting that blood repertoires may reflect thyroid immune responses. Sample size was not statistically predetermined, and investigators were not blinded to group allocation.

This TCR was sampled from a man younger than 35 with Graves' ophthalmopathy. The chain employs TRBV7-8 and TRBJ2-1, with no reliable assignment of the D segment. The sequencing sample was made of blood. The bases read TGTGCCAGCAGTTCCGCGGTGCTACGGAACAATGAGCAGTTCTTC. Translated, this is CASSSAVLRNNEQFF.